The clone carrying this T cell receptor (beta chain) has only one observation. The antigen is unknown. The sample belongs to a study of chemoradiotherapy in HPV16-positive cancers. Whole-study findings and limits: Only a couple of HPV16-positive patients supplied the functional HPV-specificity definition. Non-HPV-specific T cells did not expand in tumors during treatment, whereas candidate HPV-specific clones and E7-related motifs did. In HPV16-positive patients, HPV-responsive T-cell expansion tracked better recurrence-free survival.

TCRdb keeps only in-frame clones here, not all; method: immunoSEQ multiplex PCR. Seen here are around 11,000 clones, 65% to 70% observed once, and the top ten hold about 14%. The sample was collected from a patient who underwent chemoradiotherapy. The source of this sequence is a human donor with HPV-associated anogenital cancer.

This CDR3 reads CASSTSGGTTDTQYF. Here the CDR3 DNA reads TGTGCCAGCAGTACTAGCGGGGGGACCACAGATACGCAGTATTTT. This chain joins TRBV7-3 and TRBJ2-3; the match to TRBD2 covers 12 bases. This CDR3 comprises 15 residues. V lost 6 bases to trimming and J lost 2 bases; unmatched junction nucleotides: 3. Germline loops: CDR1 SGHTA, CDR2 FQGTGA.